The 5 T cell receptor beta chains listed next were all sequenced from one sample in a study of Graves' ophthalmopathy and Graves' hyperthyroidism (dated by TCRdb to about 2018). The sample was run on an Illumina HiSeq 2000. For repertoire sequencing, the TCR beta CDR3 regions were amplified from RNA transcripts. HTBI primers and the Qiagen OneStep RT-PCR kit were used in a first-round RT-PCR, which was followed by a second-round multiplex PCR, size selection and purification. Through fastp at Q25 and MiXCR, TCRdb rebuilt clones from the public reads, retaining in-frame beta chains. One record per CDR3 amino acid sequence lists the most common genes and DNA. The sample table shows around 600,000 distinct CDR3 sequences, and under 50% are seen once. The top ten constitute under 3.5% of the sample. Sequenced sample: peripheral blood. All receptors come from an adult man with Graves' ophthalmopathy.

The chain combines TRBV6-2 or TRBV6-3 with TRBJ1-4; possible D gene TRBD1, 6 bases. This CDR3 is 16 amino acids long. Trimming took 5 bases from V and 3 from J, leaving 16 bases between them. CDR1 is MNHEY, CDR2 SVGEGT, per germline. This CDR3 is CASSLPDRPANEKLFF. CDR3 DNA: TGTGCCAGCAGTCTACCAGACAGGCCAGCTAATGAAAAACTGTTTTTT.

This chain connects TRBV7-2 to TRBJ2-7, with D perhaps matching TRBD1 (6 bases). Trimming left V 2 bases short and J 1 base short, with 15 bases between. CDR1 SGHTA and CDR2 FQGNSA come from the germline V gene. There are 16 residues in the CDR3. The CDR3 loop reads CASSLWGQVGSYEQYF. CDR3 sequence (DNA): TGTGCCAGCAGCTTATGGGGGCAGGTGGGGTCCTACGAGCAGTACTTC.

This clonotype showed up many times. The rearrangement joins TRBV15 to TRBJ1-3; 8 nucleotides line up with TRBD1. V was clipped by 0 bases and J by 5 bases; unmatched bases: 3. This CDR3 has 15 amino acids. CDR1 and CDR2 (germline): LNHNV, YYDKDF (reference sequence). The CDR3 loop reads CATSRDRDRRNTIYF. CDR3 DNA: TGTGCCACCAGCAGAGATAGGGACAGGAGAAACACCATATATTTT.

This CDR3 is CAISSRGQETQYF. The CDR3 DNA follows: TGTGCCATCAGTTCGAGGGGACAAGAGACCCAGTACTTC. The chain couples TRBV10-3 to TRBJ2-5; D is tentatively TRBD1 or TRBD2 (5 bases each). The CDR3 runs to 13 residues. Germline CDR1 and CDR2: ENHRY and SYGVKD. V lost 5 bases and J 2 bases, leaving 9 bases between the germline ends.

Comments on this clonotype: A read error may produce the germline difference seen at one junction end. The gene calls are TRBV7-2 and TRBJ2-6, with D perhaps TRBD1 or TRBD2 (5 bases each). This CDR3 has 16 residues. The germline gives CDR1 SGHTA, CDR2 FQGNSA. CDR3 protein: CASSLASGTGTYVLTF. The CDR3 region has the DNA TGTGCCAGCAGCCTAGCATCTGGGACGGGAACCTACGTCCTGACTTTC.